The 25 T cell receptor beta chains given below trace back to one sample, sequenced in a study of T cell responses to AZD1222 COVID-19 vaccine. Sequencing was performed with immunoSEQ multiplex PCR; in TCRdb, only in-frame clones are kept and a portion is missing. This table has approximately 110,000 clones, about 90% appearing once. Sequenced here: peripheral blood, sampled on day 0 of AZD1222 vaccination. These receptors all come from an adult in good health.

The chain couples TRBV3-1 (or the pseudogene TRBV3-2) to TRBJ1-5, with TRBD1 identical over 8 bases. This CDR3 has 16 amino acids. CDR1 is LGHDT and CDR2 is YNNKEL in the germline V gene (reference sequence). V lost 5 bases and J lost 7; bases outside the gene matches: 13. The CDR3 sequence is CASSNRYRGLEQPQHF. CDR3 coding DNA: TGTGCCAGCAGCAACCGATACAGGGGGTTGGAGCAGCCCCAGCATTTT.

This chain uses TRBV6-1 with TRBJ2-7; 10 bases line up with TRBD2. The germline V gene has CDR1 MNHNS and CDR2 SASEGT. The CDR3 runs 15 residues. After removal of 2 bases from V and 3 bases from J, the junction contained 4 bases not matched to a gene. CDR3: CASSELAGVSYEQYF. As DNA, the CDR3 is TGTGCCAGCAGTGAACTAGCGGGAGTTAGCTACGAGCAGTACTTC.

The V gene is TRBV11-2, the J gene TRBJ2-3; no reliable D call. The CDR3 is made up of 16 amino acids. V dropped 1 base and J dropped 0 bases, with 11 bases sitting between them. Germline V lookup: CDR1 SGHAT, CDR2 FQNNGV. DNA of the CDR3: TGTGCCAGCAGCTTAGTGGACGGAGCGAGCACAGATACGCAGTATTTT. Its translation is CASSLVDGASTDTQYF.

The CDR3 nucleotides read TGTGCCTGGAGTTTTAAGGGACCGTACACCGGGGAGCTGTTTTTT. It translates to CAWSFKGPYTGELFF. The V call is TRBV30, the J call TRBJ2-2; perhaps D is TRBD1 or TRBD2 (5 bases each). The germline gives CDR1 GTSNPN, CDR2 SVGIG (reference sequence). V dropped 2 bases and J dropped 3 bases, with 13 bases sitting between them. This CDR3 is 15 amino acids long.

J is TRBJ2-1 and V is TRBV21-1; TRBD2 reflects the table's D call only, with no check against the DNA. TRBV21-1 is marked as a pseudogene. This CDR3 has 14 residues. CDR3: CASSNRLVFHEQFF. The CDR3 DNA is TGTGCCAGCAGCAACCGGCTAGTTTTTCATGAGCAGTTCTTC.

Here the CDR3 reads CASSYGGPANYGYTF. For the CDR3, the DNA is TGCGCCAGCAGCTATGGCGGACCGGCTAACTATGGCTACACCTTC. The chain carries TRBV4-1 and TRBJ1-2; D unresolved. This CDR3 spans 15 amino acids. The V end lost 5 bases, the J end lost 0 bases, and 13 bases lay between the germline ends. Germline V gene lookup returns CDR1 MGHRA and CDR2 YSYEKL.

The chain combines TRBV27 with TRBJ2-1, with 9 nucleotides matching TRBD2. There are 15 residues in the CDR3. V lost 2 bases and J lost 8; bases outside the gene matches: 7. The germline V gene has CDR1 MNHEY and CDR2 SMNVEV (reference sequence). The CDR3 loop reads CASSLELAGNDEQFF. CDR3 DNA: TGTGCCAGCAGTTTAGAGCTAGCGGGGAACGATGAGCAGTTCTTC.

This clone was counted a few times. The chain joins TRBV30 to TRBJ1-2; 7 bases map to TRBD1. The junction had 3 bases not matched to a gene; V was cut back by 1 base and J by 4 bases. The germline V gene encodes CDR1 GTSNPN and CDR2 SVGIG (reference sequence). CDR3 size: 13 residues. CDR3 sequence: CAWSAQGTYGYTF. For the CDR3, the DNA is TGTGCCTGGAGTGCACAGGGGACCTATGGCTACACCTTC.

The V and J genes are TRBV28 and TRBJ1-2; 7 positions match TRBD1. With 7 bases clipped from V and 3 bases from J, the junction kept 8 bases outside the gene matches. CDR1 is MDHEN, CDR2 SYDVKM, per germline. This CDR3 has 14 amino acids. CDR3 nucleotide sequence: TGTGCCAGCATTTCCGGGACAGCCCACTATGGCTACACCTTC. Its protein product is CASISGTAHYGYTF.

The V and J genes are TRBV3-1 (or the pseudogene TRBV3-2) and TRBJ2-5; D remains unclear. The V end lost 1 base, the J end lost 1 base, and 13 bases lay between the germline ends. The CDR3 runs 16 residues. The germline V gene has CDR1 LGHDT and CDR2 YNNKEL (reference sequence). The CDR3 reads CASSQALVSAQETQYF. The CDR3 DNA follows: TGTGCCAGCAGCCAAGCTCTCGTTTCAGCCCAAGAGACCCAGTACTTC.

CDR3 loop: CASSAMSGAPSYEQYF. Here the CDR3 DNA reads TGTGCCAGCAGCGCGATGAGCGGGGCCCCGTCCTACGAGCAGTACTTC. The J gene is TRBJ2-7, the V gene TRBV3-1 (or the pseudogene TRBV3-2); 7 nucleotides align to TRBD2. Germline lookup yields CDR1 LGHDT and CDR2 YNNKEL (reference sequence). This CDR3 spans 16 amino acids. The junction had 11 bases not matched to a gene; V was cut back by 5 bases and J by 1 base.

J is TRBJ2-1 and V is TRBV20-1; D remains unclear. There are 11 residues in the CDR3. Trimming removed 3 bases from V and 8 bases from J, with 8 bases in between. Germline V CDR1 and CDR2: DFQATT, SNEGSKA (reference sequence). The DNA of the CDR3 is TGCAGTGCTAGGTTAAACTATGAGCAGTTCTTC. Protein: CSARLNYEQFF.

V usage is TRBV6-1 and J usage is TRBJ2-4; D remains unclear. The CDR3 length is 14 residues. Trimming stripped 2 bases from V and 8 bases from J, with 13 bases between. Per the germline V gene, CDR1 is MNHNS and CDR2 is SASEGT. CDR3 bases: TGTGCCAGCAGTGAACAGGCCTCGGTGGACATTCAGTACTTC. This encodes CASSEQASVDIQYF.

This clone was picked up one time. This chain links TRBV19 with TRBJ2-1; 14 bases are shared with TRBD2. J was trimmed by 8 bases and V by 7 bases; bases with no gene match: 10. This CDR3 comprises 16 residues. The germline CDR1 and CDR2 sequences are LNHDA and SQIVND (reference sequence). Here the CDR3 reads CASKGRTSGRNHEQFF. The CDR3 DNA follows: TGTGCCAGTAAGGGCCGGACTAGCGGGAGGAACCATGAGCAGTTCTTC.

This chain links TRBV11-2 with TRBJ1-6, with TRBD1 as a possible D gene (6 bases). V was shortened by 0 bases and J by 7 bases, with 10 bases between the two germline ends. The CDR3 sequence is 15 residues long. In germline, CDR1 is SGHAT, CDR2 FQNNGV. The CDR3, as DNA: TGTGCCAGCAGCTTAGAGCAGGGGAAGAATTCACCCCTCCACTTT. Amino acids: CASSLEQGKNSPLHF.

This rearrangement joins TRBV5-1 to TRBJ2-1, with D unresolved. The ends were cut back, 4 bases at V and 6 bases at J, with 17 bases in the middle. Germline V gene sequence: CDR1 SGHRS, CDR2 YFSETQ. The CDR3 is 15 residues long. The CDR3 coding sequence is TGCGCCAGCAGCCTTACCAGTTCCTTCGGCAATGAGCAGTTCTTC. Its protein is CASSLTSSFGNEQFF.

The genes are TRBV5-5 and TRBJ1-1; 7 bases fit TRBD1. The CDR3 consists of 13 residues. Germline-derived CDR1 and CDR2 are SGHKS and YYEKEE (reference sequence). After removal of 3 bases from V and 9 bases from J, the junction contained 8 bases not matched to a gene. The CDR3 sequence: CASSSWTTGKAFF. As DNA, the CDR3 is TGTGCCAGCAGCTCATGGACGACAGGGAAAGCTTTCTTT.

As DNA, the CDR3 is TGTGCCAGCAGCTTGCCCGCCTCCGCCTCTGGAAACACCATATATTTT. This gives the protein CASSLPASASGNTIYF. The chain links TRBV5-4 to TRBJ1-3, with D hard to call. V was shortened by 1 base and J by 0 bases, with 11 bases between the two germline ends. This CDR3 region has 16 residues. The germline V gene has CDR1 SGHNT and CDR2 YYREEE (reference sequence).

The V gene is TRBV7-6, the J gene TRBJ1-2, with no clear D. The germline V gene encodes CDR1 SGHVS and CDR2 FNYEAQ. This CDR3 has 13 amino acids. The V and J ends lost 5 bases and 7 bases respectively, with 14 bases between them. The CDR3 sequence: CASSPGPWRGYTF. In DNA form, the CDR3 reads TGTGCCAGCAGCCCCGGACCGTGGCGTGGCTACACCTTC.

This chain links TRBV19 with TRBJ2-7, with 7 bases matching TRBD2. Germline V lookup: CDR1 LNHDA, CDR2 SQIVND (reference sequence). The CDR3 extends over 15 amino acids. The CDR3 nucleotides are TGTGCACTTCCATCGGGGGGTGGTCCTCCCTACGAGCAGTACTTC. It specifies CALPSGGGPPYEQYF. Filled out from reference TRBV19 and TRBJ2-7, the complete variable domain reads DGGITQSPKYLFRKEGQNVTLSCEQNLNHDAMYWYRQDPGQGLRLIYYSQIVNDFQKGDIAEGYSVSREKKESFPLTVTSAQKNPTAFYLCALPSGGGPPYEQYFGPGTRLTVT.

The chain carries TRBV18 and TRBJ1-4; 11 bases map to TRBD1. Germline V CDR1 and CDR2: KGHSH, LQKENI. The CDR3 length is 17 residues. V lost 3 bases and J lost 5; bases outside the gene matches: 8. The CDR3 DNA is TGTGCCAGCTCACCCGATGAAGGACAGGGGGCGAATGAAAAACTGTTTTTT. It encodes CASSPDEGQGANEKLFF.

This rearrangement joins TRBV6-5 to TRBJ1-6, with TRBD1 matching over 7 bases. This CDR3 region has 16 residues. CDR1 and CDR2 from the germline V gene are MNHEY and SVGAGI. Unmatched junction bases numbered 6, after V lost 2 bases and J lost 5 bases. The CDR3 nucleotides are TGTGCCAGCAGTTACCTCGGCAGGGGGAATAATTCACCCCTCCACTTT. It encodes CASSYLGRGNNSPLHF.

The chain uses TRBV23-1 and TRBJ1-6; D is uncertain. TRBV23-1 is an open reading frame, and its role is uncertain. V gave up 0 bases and J gave up 10 bases, with 10 bases separating them. CDR3 size: 14 residues. The CDR3 nucleotides read TGCGCCAGCAGTCAATCCCCCGGTGTGTCACCCCTCCACTTT. Translation: CASSQSPGVSPLHF.

The chain carries TRBV18 and TRBJ2-2, with D unclear. The CDR3 covers 15 residues. From germline, CDR1 is KGHSH and CDR2 LQKENI. Trimming stripped 2 bases from V and 2 bases from J, with 9 bases between. The CDR3 nucleotides are TGTGCCAGCTCACCATTCCGGACCAACACCGGGGAGCTGTTTTTT. As protein: CASSPFRTNTGELFF. Full variable domain (remainder filled in from reference TRBV18 and TRBJ2-2): NAGVMQNPRHLVRRRGQEARLRCSPMKGHSHVYWYRQLPEEGLKFMVYLQKENIIDESGMPKERFSAEFPKEGPSILRIQQVVRGDSAAYFCASSPFRTNTGELFFGEGSRLTVL.

The chain has TRBV5-4 and TRBJ2-4; D perhaps matches TRBD2 (6 bases). Trimming shortened V by 3 bases and J by 1 base, and 17 bases separated the two germline ends. The CDR3 has 17 amino acids. Germline assignment: CDR1 SGHNT and CDR2 YYREEE (reference sequence). The CDR3 loop reads CASSSGTGVKAKNIQYF. The CDR3 DNA follows: TGTGCCAGCAGCTCCGGGACGGGGGTAAAGGCCAAAAACATTCAGTACTTC.